This T cell receptor (beta chain) originates from a study of radiotherapy plus CTLA-4 blockade in lung cancer (dated 2018 in TCRdb). About the study as a whole: Objective responses were observed in about 17% of enrolled patients, and disease control was achieved in 25% to 40%. The investigation overall reported the following: The strongest predictors of response were reported to be early dynamic shifts in blood T cell clones along with a rise in serum interferon-beta following radiation. After treatment with radiotherapy and ipilimumab, TCR clones that came from tumors expanded in the peripheral blood.

Library preparation used the immunoSEQ multiplex PCR assay. This immuneACCESS table, as held by TCRdb, lists in-frame sequences with V and J called but not all clones. Of the missing ones, under half trace to an unresolved V gene in checked studies; the others have no known cause. The sample contains over 75,000 clones, around four fifths of them found a single time. Around 0.79% of the sample belongs to the ten largest clones. On this clone itself: Its antigen is unknown. No clone much larger than this one lies a single base away; base qualities are absent.

The study evaluated CTLA-4 blockade (ipilimumab) given together with focal radiation therapy in patients who had chemo-refractory metastatic non-small-cell lung cancer. CDR1 and CDR2 are read off the germline V gene (reference sequence) as MNHNY and SVGAGI. Deletion took 7 bases off V and 2 bases off J, with a span of 9 bases between the germline ends. The CDR3 measures 13 amino acids from cysteine to phenylalanine. Here the CDR3 DNA is all that survives: 39 bases in frame from base 1. The TCR comes from a human donor with non-small cell lung cancer who had stable disease on radiotherapy plus ipilimumab. The sequence links TRBV6-6 to TRBJ1-5; the D gene lacks a confident call. This specimen was peripheral blood, taken from a patient treated with radiotherapy plus ipilimumab. This receptor carries the CDR3 CASNYSRNQPQHF. The bases are TGTGCCAGCAATTATTCCCGCAATCAGCCCCAGCATTTT.